What follows are 15 T cell receptor beta chains derived from one specimen sequenced in a study of T cells in Graves' hyperthyroidism and ophthalmopathy. The investigators amplified TCR beta CDR3 regions from RNA transcripts. Using the HTBI primer set, a first-round RT-PCR was run on the TCR CDR3. TCRdb reanalysed the multiplex PCR reads using MiXCR and keeps one entry per CDR3 protein. The repertoire holds around 300,000 distinct CDR3 sequences, roughly 15% seen once, with roughly 8.5% in the top ten. The source material was blood. These receptors all stem from a woman aged 30 to 39 with Graves' hyperthyroidism that later progressed to Graves' ophthalmopathy.

The chain has TRBV9 and TRBJ2-1, with 12 bases identical to TRBD2. Germline V gene lookup returns CDR1 SGDLS and CDR2 YYNGEE. The CDR3 extends over 16 amino acids. V shed 1 base, J shed 3 bases, and the junction held 2 bases outside the gene matches. Written as DNA, the CDR3 is TGTGCCAGCAGCGTAACTAGCGGGGGGTACTACAATGAGCAGTTCTTC. The encoded protein is CASSVTSGGYYNEQFF.

This clonotype was counted ten times or more. The rearrangement joins TRBV9 to TRBJ2-5; TRBD2 aligns across 10 bases. The CDR3 contains 16 residues. Germline V CDR1 and CDR2: SGDLS, YYNGEE. The junction had 9 bases not matched to a gene; V was cut back by 3 bases and J by 4 bases. CDR3 bases: TGTGCCAGCAGCGACGACCTAGCGGGAGAGGGAGAGACCCAGTACTTC. Amino acid sequence: CASSDDLAGEGETQYF.

With regard to this clonotype: This may stem from a read error, because a much larger clone lies one nucleotide away. The V call is TRBV28, the J call TRBJ1-5; maybe TRBD1 (6 bases). There are 15 residues in the CDR3. Per germline, CDR1 MDHEN and CDR2 SYDVKM. In nucleotides, the CDR3 is TGTGCCCGCAGGGAGTCGGACAGCCTCTATCAGCCCCAGCATTTT. Its translation is CARRESDSLYQPQHF.

This clonotype has a count of ten or more. V is TRBV20-1 and J is TRBJ2-5; possible D gene TRBD1, 5 bases. Germline CDR1 DFQATT, CDR2 SNEGSKA (reference sequence). The CDR3 extends over 13 amino acids. V was trimmed by 3 bases and J by 5 bases, leaving 13 bases between them. Written as DNA, the CDR3 is TGCAGTGCTAGTCCCGCAGGGCTCGAGACCCAGTACTTC. The encoded protein is CSASPAGLETQYF.

This clonotype has only a few counts. This chain connects TRBV5-4 to TRBJ2-7; a possible D gene is TRBD2 (6 bases). Germline CDR1 is SGHNT and CDR2 is YYREEE (reference sequence). The V end was cut by 4 bases, the J end by 2 bases, with 13 bases between. This CDR3 has 14 amino acids. DNA for the CDR3: TGTGCCAGCAGCCTGGAGGCGGGGACCTACGAGCAGTACTTC. Amino acids: CASSLEAGTYEQYF.

The chain joins TRBV7-9 to TRBJ1-4; D might be TRBD1 (6 bases). The length of the CDR3 is 15 residues. Germline V CDR1 and CDR2: SEHNR, FQNEAQ (reference sequence). Trimming took off 5 bases at V and 3 bases at J, with 13 bases between the two ends. CDR3 DNA sequence: TGTGCCAGCAGCCTTAGGACAGTGGCTAATGAAAAACTGTTTTTT. Protein product: CASSLRTVANEKLFF.

The chain couples TRBV27 to TRBJ1-5; TRBD1 is a possible D gene (6 bases). V shed 5 bases and J shed 7 bases, with 15 bases lying between them. The CDR3 is 14 amino acids. Germline assignment: CDR1 MNHEY and CDR2 SMNVEV (reference sequence). Here the CDR3 DNA reads TGTGCCAGCAGTCCGGAGACAGGTCAGCAGCCCCAGCATTTT. Amino acids: CASSPETGQQPQHF.

At least ten counts were recorded for this clonotype. This chain uses TRBV11-3 with TRBJ2-3; 8 positions agree with TRBD1. This CDR3 contains 15 residues. V shed 5 bases and J 3 bases; nucleotides not matched to a gene: 7. Germline loops: CDR1 SGHNT, CDR2 YENEEA. For the CDR3, the DNA is TGTGCCAGCAGCCCGAACAGGGGGAAAACAGATACGCAGTATTTT. Translating gives CASSPNRGKTDTQYF.

This clonotype was detected ten times or more. The chain joins TRBV11-3 to TRBJ2-1, with a weak D call TRBD2 (7 bases). The CDR3 runs 14 residues. Germline CDR1 is SGHNT and CDR2 is YENEEA. V was pared by 6 bases and J by 12 bases, with 21 bases between. CDR3 sequence: CASSYGGGVYGQFF. The DNA for the CDR3 is TGTGCCAGCAGTTATGGGGGGGGCGTTTATGGGCAGTTCTTC.

This clonotype was seen many times. The rearrangement links TRBV7-2 to TRBJ2-1; D is unclear. Germline V gene sequence: CDR1 SGHTA, CDR2 FQGNSA. V shed 3 bases and J shed 6 bases, with 12 bases lying between them. The CDR3 is 14 residues long. The CDR3 protein is CASSFVSTANEQFF. CDR3 DNA: TGTGCCAGCAGCTTTGTTTCGACTGCCAATGAGCAGTTCTTC. The complete variable domain, with remaining parts taken from reference TRBV7-2 and TRBJ2-1, reads GAGVSQSPSNKVTEKGKDVELRCDPISGHTALYWYRQSLGQGLEFLIYFQGNSAPDKSGLPSDRFSAERTGGSVSTLTIQRTQQEDSAVYLCASSFVSTANEQFFGPGTRLTVL.

This clonotype has just a few counts. CDR3 amino acids: CASSGSGSGTDTQYF. CDR3 sequence (DNA): TGTGCCAGCAGTGGGAGCGGGAGTGGCACAGATACGCAGTATTTT. The chain employs TRBV9 and TRBJ2-3; 8 positions agree with TRBD2. The CDR3 has 15 amino acids. Germline V gene sequence: CDR1 SGDLS, CDR2 YYNGEE. Trimming removed 5 bases from V and 1 base from J; junction bases left unmatched: 6.

This clonotype was counted between two and nine times. The V call is TRBV20-1, the J call TRBJ2-1; 10 nucleotides line up with TRBD2. Germline assignment: CDR1 DFQATT and CDR2 SNEGSKA (reference sequence). V lost 5 bases and J lost 0; bases outside the gene matches: 7. CDR3 length: 16 amino acids. Here the CDR3 DNA reads TGCAGTGCTCTTACTAGCGGGAAGAGCTCCTACAATGAGCAGTTCTTC. As protein: CSALTSGKSSYNEQFF.

The V and J genes are TRBV11-3 and TRBJ2-3; D remains ambiguous. The V gene's germline CDR1 is SGHNT and CDR2 YENEEA. The V end was cut by 4 bases, the J end by 6 bases, with 17 bases between. The CDR3 is made up of 15 amino acids. In DNA form, the CDR3 reads TGTGCCAGCAGCTGGCACCGGGCCCCTTTGGATACGCAGTATTTT. Translation gives CASSWHRAPLDTQYF.

Ten or more counts support this clonotype. This chain uses TRBV6-6 with TRBJ1-6; D call uncertain. The length of the CDR3 is 16 residues. The germline gives CDR1 MNHNY, CDR2 SVGAGI (reference sequence). Trimming took off 3 bases at V and 7 bases at J, with 16 bases between the two ends. The CDR3 DNA is TGTGCCAGCAGTTATCAGCAGTCACCCAGGAATTCACCCCTCCACTTT. Translation: CASSYQQSPRNSPLHF.

J is TRBJ2-1 and V is TRBV20-1, with D possibly being TRBD2 (5 bases). The V gene lost 1 base and the J gene lost 0 bases, with 7 bases spanning the gap. The CDR3 has 14 amino acids. Germline assignment: CDR1 DFQATT and CDR2 SNEGSKA (reference sequence). This CDR3 reads CSARGGGSYNEQFF. CDR3 DNA sequence: TGCAGTGCTAGAGGCGGAGGCTCCTACAATGAGCAGTTCTTC.